The clone carrying this TCR beta chain is medium-sized within its sample. As yet, its antigen is unknown. The sample belongs to a study of T-cell reconstitution after alpha-beta-depleted transplantation in children. General study points: One year post-transplant, T-cell counts and diversity were largely derived from T cells produced anew.

Researchers prepared the TCRbeta library using unique molecular identifiers, the study reports. TCRdb re-derived calls from the PCR reads in MiXCR, one entry per CDR3 protein. The sample consists of roughly 10,000 distinct CDR3 sequences, 14% of them appearing once. The CDR3 is 15 residues long. V was pared by 3 bases and J by 9 bases, with 20 bases between. The germline CDR1 and CDR2 sequences are MGHRA and YSYEKL. The sequences come from PBMCs, mostly from graft donor cells, collected 60 days after TCRalphabeta/CD19-depleted stem cell transplant. This rearrangement joins TRBV4-1 to TRBJ1-1; perhaps TRBD1 as D (6 bases). This clonotype was obtained from a male patient aged 10-17 years who had a stem cell transplant for acute lymphoblastic leukemia, so the T cells may come from the graft donor. The CDR3 sequence is CASSQLGGGRAKAFF. CDR3 nucleotide sequence: TGCGCCAGCAGCCAGCTGGGAGGGGGACGGGCTAAAGCTTTCTTT.